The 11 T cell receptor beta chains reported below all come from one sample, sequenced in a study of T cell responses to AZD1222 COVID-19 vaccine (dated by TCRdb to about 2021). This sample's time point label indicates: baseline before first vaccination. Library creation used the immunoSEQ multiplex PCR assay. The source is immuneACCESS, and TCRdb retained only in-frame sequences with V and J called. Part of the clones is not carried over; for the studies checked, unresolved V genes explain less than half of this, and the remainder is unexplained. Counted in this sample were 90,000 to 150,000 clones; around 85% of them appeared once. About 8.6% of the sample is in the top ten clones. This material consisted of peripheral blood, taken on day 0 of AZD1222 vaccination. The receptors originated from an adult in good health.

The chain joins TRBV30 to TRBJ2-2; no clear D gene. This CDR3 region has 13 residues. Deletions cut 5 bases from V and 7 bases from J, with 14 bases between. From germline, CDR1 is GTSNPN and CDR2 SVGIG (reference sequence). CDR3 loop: CAWAYPVVGELFF. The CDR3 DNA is TGTGCCTGGGCGTATCCGGTTGTCGGGGAGCTGTTTTTT. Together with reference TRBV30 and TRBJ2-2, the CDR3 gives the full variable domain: SQTIHQWPATLVQPVGSPLSLECTVEGTSNPNLYWYRQAAGRGLQLLFYSVGIGQISSEVPQNLSASRPQDRQFILSSKKLLLSDSGFYLCAWAYPVVGELFFGEGSRLTVL.

The CDR3 loop reads CASSTETSFLADTQYF. CDR3 sequence (DNA): TGTGCCAGCAGTACGGAGACTAGTTTTCTCGCAGATACGCAGTATTTT. The chain combines TRBV6-2 or TRBV6-3 with TRBJ2-3, with D possibly matching TRBD2 (6 bases). The V end was cut by 5 bases, the J end by 4 bases, with 19 bases between. Germline loops: CDR1 MNHEY, CDR2 SVGEGT. The CDR3 sequence is 16 residues long.

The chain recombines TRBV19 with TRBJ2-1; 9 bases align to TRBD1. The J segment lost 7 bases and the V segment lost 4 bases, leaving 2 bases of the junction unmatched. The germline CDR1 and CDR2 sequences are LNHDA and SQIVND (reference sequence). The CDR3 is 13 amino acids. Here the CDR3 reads CASSTGQGNEQFF. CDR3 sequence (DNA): TGTGCCAGTAGTACAGGACAGGGGAATGAGCAGTTCTTC.

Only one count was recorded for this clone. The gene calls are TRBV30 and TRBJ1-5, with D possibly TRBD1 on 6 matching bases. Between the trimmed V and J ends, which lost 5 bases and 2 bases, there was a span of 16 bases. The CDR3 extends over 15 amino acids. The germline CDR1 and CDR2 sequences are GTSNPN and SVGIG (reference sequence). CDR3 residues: CAWGPGGQRNQPQHF. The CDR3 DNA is TGTGCCTGGGGGCCGGGGGGCCAGCGCAATCAGCCCCAGCATTTT.

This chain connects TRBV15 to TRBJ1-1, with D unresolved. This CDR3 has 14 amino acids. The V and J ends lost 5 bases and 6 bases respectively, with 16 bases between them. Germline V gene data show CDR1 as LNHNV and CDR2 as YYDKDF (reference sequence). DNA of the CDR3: TGTGCCACCAGCCGACCGAAAGAAAGCCCTGAAGCTTTCTTT. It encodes CATSRPKESPEAFF.

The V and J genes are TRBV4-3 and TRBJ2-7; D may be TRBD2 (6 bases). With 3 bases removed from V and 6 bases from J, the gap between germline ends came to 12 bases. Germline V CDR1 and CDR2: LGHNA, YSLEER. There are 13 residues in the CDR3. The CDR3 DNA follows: TGCGCCAGCAGCCAGGCGGCGCGGGGCGAGCAGTACTTC. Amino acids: CASSQAARGEQYF.

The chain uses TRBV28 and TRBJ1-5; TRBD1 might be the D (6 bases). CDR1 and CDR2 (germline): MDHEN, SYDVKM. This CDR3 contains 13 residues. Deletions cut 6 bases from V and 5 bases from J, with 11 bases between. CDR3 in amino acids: CASRLQGHQPQHF. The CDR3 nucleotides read TGTGCCAGCAGGCTCCAGGGGCATCAGCCCCAGCATTTT.

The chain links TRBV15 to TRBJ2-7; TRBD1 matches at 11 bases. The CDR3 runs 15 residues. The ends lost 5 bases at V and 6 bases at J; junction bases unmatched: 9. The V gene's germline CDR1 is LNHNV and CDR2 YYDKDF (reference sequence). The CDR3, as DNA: TGTGCCACCAGCCAGGACAGGGGGCGCTCAGCCGAGCAGTACTTC. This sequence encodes CATSQDRGRSAEQYF. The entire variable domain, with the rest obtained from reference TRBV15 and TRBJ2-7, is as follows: DAMVIQNPRYQVTQFGKPVTLSCSQTLNHNVMYWYQQKSSQAPKLLFHYYDKDFNNEADTPDNFQSRRPNTSFCFLDIRSPGLGDTAMYLCATSQDRGRSAEQYFGPGTRLTVT.

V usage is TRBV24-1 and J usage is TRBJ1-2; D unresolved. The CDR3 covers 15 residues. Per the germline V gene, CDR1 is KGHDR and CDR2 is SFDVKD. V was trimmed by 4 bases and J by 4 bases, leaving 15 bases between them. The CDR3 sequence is CATSDPAGSTYGYTF. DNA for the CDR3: TGTGCCACCAGTGACCCCGCCGGGTCAACCTATGGCTACACCTTC.

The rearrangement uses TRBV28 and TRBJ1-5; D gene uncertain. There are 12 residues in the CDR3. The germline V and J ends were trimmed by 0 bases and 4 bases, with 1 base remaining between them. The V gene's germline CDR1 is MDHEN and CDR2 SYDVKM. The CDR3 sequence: CASSLWNQPQHF. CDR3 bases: TGTGCCAGCAGTTTATGGAATCAGCCCCAGCATTTT.

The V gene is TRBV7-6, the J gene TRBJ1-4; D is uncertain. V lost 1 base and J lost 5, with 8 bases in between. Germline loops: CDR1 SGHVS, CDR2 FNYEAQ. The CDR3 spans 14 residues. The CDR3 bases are TGTGCCAGCAGCTTAGGGCAGCAAAATGAAAAACTGTTTTTT. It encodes CASSLGQQNEKLFF.